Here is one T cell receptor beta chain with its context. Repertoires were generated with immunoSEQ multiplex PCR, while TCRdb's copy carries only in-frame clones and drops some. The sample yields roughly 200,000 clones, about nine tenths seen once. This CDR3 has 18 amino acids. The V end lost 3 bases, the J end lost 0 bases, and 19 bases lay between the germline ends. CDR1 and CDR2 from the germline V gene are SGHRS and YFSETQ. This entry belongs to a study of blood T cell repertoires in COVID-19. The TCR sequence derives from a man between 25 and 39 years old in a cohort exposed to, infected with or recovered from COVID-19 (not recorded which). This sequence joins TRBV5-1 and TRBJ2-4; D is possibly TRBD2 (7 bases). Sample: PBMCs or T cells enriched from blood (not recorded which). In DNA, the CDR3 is TGCGCCAGCAGCTCCACAACAACAGGGAGGGGAGCCAAAAACATTCAGTACTTC. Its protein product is CASSSTTTGRGAKNIQYF.